This TCR beta chain was sequenced during a study of cytotoxic CD8 clonotypes in ibrutinib-treated CLL. Study-wide findings and caveats: Researchers report that baseline clonality outpaced age-matched healthy donors and tracked circulating CD8+ T-cell counts. At progression, clonality fell back toward baseline after rising at ibrutinib response.

Losses at the gene ends were 2 bases for V and 5 bases for J; bases not matched to a gene: 5. Germline V gives CDR1 MDHEN, CDR2 SYDVKM. This CDR3 contains 15 residues. Sequencing was performed with immunoSEQ multiplex PCR; in TCRdb, only in-frame clones are kept and a portion is missing. The data show 110,000 to 150,000 clones, 70% to 80% seen once. Worth noting for this clone: Its antigen is unidentified.

The rearrangement uses TRBV28 and TRBJ1-5; TRBD1 matches 8 bases. The source is a human donor with chronic lymphocytic leukemia. The specimen comprised PBMCs, sampled after 24 months of ibrutinib treatment. CDR3 coding DNA: TGTGCCAGCAGTTTAATGACAGGGGAGTATCAGCCCCAGCATTTT. This codes for CASSLMTGEYQPQHF.